A selection of T cell receptor beta chains follows, all from one sample in a study of shared clonotypes between healthy human individuals. Here immunoSEQ multiplex PCR was the method, and the copy in TCRdb shows in-frame clones only, minus some. In the table there are about 2.4 million clones, over 85% of which are singletons. Sequencing was performed on naive CD4+ T cells from PBMCs. The receptors were sampled from a man aged 18 to 35 in good health. Some clones in this sample may be carry-over from other donors' samples. The CDR3 runs from the conserved cysteine through the conserved F or W. A D gene is named only where the DNA matches it firmly. Expanded clones are given a class, and other clones once, few, many or no size at all.

j_call clone_size d_call v_call cdr3_nt cdr3_aa
TRBJ2-1 NA NA TRBV4-1 TGCGCCAGCAGCAGTCTGACGGGAGACCCTATATATGAGCAGTTCTTC CASSSLTGDPIYEQFF
TRBJ2-2 NA NA TRBV19 TGTGCCAGTCGGGACATGCCGAACACCGGGGAGCTGTTTTTT CASRDMPNTGELFF
TRBJ1-3 NA NA TRBV5-5 TGTGCCAGCAGCTTGGCGGGCAGCCACTCTGGAAACACCATATATTTT CASSLAGSHSGNTIYF
TRBJ1-1 NA NA TRBV28 TGTGCCAGCAGCACCGGCCCAGGGAAAGCTTTCTTT CASSTGPGKAFF
TRBJ1-1 few NA TRBV28 TGTGCCAGCAGTTTCAGATCGGCCACTGAAGCTTTCTTT CASSFRSATEAFF
TRBJ2-1 NA TRBD2 TRBV5-1 TGCGCCAGCAGCATCGGGACTAATGCCTACAATGAGCAGTTCTTC CASSIGTNAYNEQFF
TRBJ2-7 once NA TRBV7-6 TGTGCCAGCAGCTCCACCCGAAGCGAGCAGTACTTC CASSSTRSEQYF
TRBJ1-2 NA TRBD1 TRBV2 TGTGCCAGCAGTCCCGGACAGGGGGTCTATGGCTACACCTTC CASSPGQGVYGYTF
TRBJ1-1 NA NA TRBV7-2 TGTGCCAGCAGCTTAAGATCGGGAGAACGAGTTGAAGCTTTCTTT CASSLRSGERVEAFF
TRBJ2-1 NA NA TRBV7-3 TGTGCCAGCAGCTTAAAGATTGGGAGTTGGCAGTTCTTC CASSLKIGSWQFF
TRBJ2-1 NA NA TRBV10-1 TGCGCCAGCAGTGAGTTCTACAATGAGCAGTTCTTC CASSEFYNEQFF
TRBJ1-2 NA NA TRBV4-1 TGCGCCAGCAGCCAAGTAGGACAGAACTATGGCTACACCTTC CASSQVGQNYGYTF